This T cell receptor beta chain came from a study of CD8+ T cells in alopecia areata. As part of sample collection, lesional scalp punch biopsies and peripheral blood were taken from alopecia areata patients. Sequencing used cDNA as its template, made by extracting RNA and reverse transcribing it. Data came from immunoSEQ multiplex PCR; TCRdb stores just in-frame clones and leaves some out. The sample carries 11,000 or so clones, 61% recorded once. The germline V and J ends were trimmed by 6 bases and 8 bases, with 20 bases remaining between them. This CDR3 contains 15 residues. Germline CDR1 and CDR2: SGHVS and FQNEAQ.

This sequence was found in a human donor with alopecia areata. The chain is built from TRBV7-8 and TRBJ2-1; possibly TRBD1 for D (6 bases). Sample: skin. In DNA form, the CDR3 reads TGTGCCAGCAGTTACTTAGGGGGAAGTTGGGATGAGCAGTTCTTC. Its protein product is CASSYLGGSWDEQFF.